This T cell receptor beta chain was observed in a study of cytomegalovirus exposure and HLA in healthy donors. Study results and caveats: The study designated roughly 150 TCR beta chains cytomegalovirus-associated.

The PCR used 60 Vbeta and 13 Jbeta primers. Clones were sequenced by immunoSEQ multiplex PCR, and TCRdb holds only the in-frame ones, with some missing. The repertoire holds 150,000 to 180,000 clones, with roughly three quarters as singletons. The CDR3 has 14 amino acids. Germline V CDR1 and CDR2: MRHNA, SNTAGT. J lost 1 base, V lost 9 bases, and 2 bases had no gene match. This clone has just a few counts. The antigen is undetermined. What was sequenced was PBMCs. The chain is built from TRBV6-4 and TRBJ2-7; 14 bases map to TRBD2. The receptor's source is a man under 40 in good health and CMV-seropositive. The CDR3 nucleotides read TGTGCCAGGGGGACTAGCGGGAGATCCTACGAGCAGTACTTC. Its protein is CARGTSGRSYEQYF.